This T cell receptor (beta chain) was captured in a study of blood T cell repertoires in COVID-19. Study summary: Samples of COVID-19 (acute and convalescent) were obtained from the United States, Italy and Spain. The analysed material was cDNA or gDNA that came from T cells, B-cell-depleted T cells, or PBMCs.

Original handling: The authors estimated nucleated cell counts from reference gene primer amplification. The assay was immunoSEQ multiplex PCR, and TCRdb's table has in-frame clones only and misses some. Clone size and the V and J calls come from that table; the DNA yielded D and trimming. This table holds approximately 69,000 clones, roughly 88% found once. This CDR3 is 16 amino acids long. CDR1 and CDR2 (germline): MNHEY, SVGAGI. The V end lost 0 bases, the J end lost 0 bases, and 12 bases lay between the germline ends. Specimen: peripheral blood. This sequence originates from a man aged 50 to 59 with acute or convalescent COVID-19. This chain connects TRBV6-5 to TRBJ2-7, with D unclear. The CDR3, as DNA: TGTGCCAGCAGTTACTCATCCGGCGGAAGCTCCTACGAGCAGTACTTC. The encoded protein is CASSYSSGGSSYEQYF.